The present T cell receptor beta chain was sequenced within a study of T-cell memory formation after mild COVID-19. Notes on this clonotype: The germline gene is not matched at one end of the junction; a read error may be the cause.

The CDR3 runs to 15 residues. CDR1 MNHEY and CDR2 SVGEGT come from the germline V gene. TCRdb independently ran MiXCR on the 5' RACE reads; one entry per CDR3 protein. The table records under 110,000 distinct CDR3 sequences, roughly an eighth of them present only once. The receptor was isolated from an adult woman who had mild COVID-19 (a few samples of this study predate the infection). Cell type and time point are not known. The chain is built from TRBV6-2 or TRBV6-3 and TRBJ2-2, with TRBD1 matching 8 bases. The sequenced material came from PBMCs or a T cell subset sorted from them (not recorded which). For the CDR3, the DNA is TGTGCCAGCAGTCCCGGACAGGGCTGGCCCGGTGAGCTGTTTTTT. Residues: CASSPGQGWPGELFF.